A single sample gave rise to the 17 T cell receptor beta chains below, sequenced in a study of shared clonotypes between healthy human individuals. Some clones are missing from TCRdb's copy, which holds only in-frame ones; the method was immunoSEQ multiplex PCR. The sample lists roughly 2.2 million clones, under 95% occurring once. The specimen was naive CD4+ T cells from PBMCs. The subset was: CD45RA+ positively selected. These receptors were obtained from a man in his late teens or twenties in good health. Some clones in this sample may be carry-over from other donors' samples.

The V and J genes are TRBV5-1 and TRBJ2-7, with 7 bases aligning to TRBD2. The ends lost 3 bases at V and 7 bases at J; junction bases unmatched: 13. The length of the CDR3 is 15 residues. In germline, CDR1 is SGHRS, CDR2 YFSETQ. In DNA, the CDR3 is TGCGCCAGCAGCTCCCTAAGAGCGGGACCCAGTGAGCAGTACTTC. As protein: CASSSLRAGPSEQYF.

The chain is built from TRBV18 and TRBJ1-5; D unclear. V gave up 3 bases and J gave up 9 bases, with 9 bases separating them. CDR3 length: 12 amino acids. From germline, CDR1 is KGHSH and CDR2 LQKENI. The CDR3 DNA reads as TGTGCCAGCTCACCGAATAATGGGCCCCAGCATTTT. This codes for CASSPNNGPQHF.

CDR3 residues: CASSLLSATSGTATGELFF. Here the CDR3 DNA reads TGTGCCAGCAGCTTACTATCCGCCACTAGCGGGACCGCTACCGGGGAGCTGTTTTTT. The chain uses TRBV7-3 and TRBJ2-2; 10 nucleotides line up with TRBD2. Germline V gene sequence: CDR1 SGHTA, CDR2 FQGTGA. This CDR3 is built from 19 residues. The V gene end was trimmed by 2 bases and the J gene end by 5 bases; junction bases not matched to a gene: 14.

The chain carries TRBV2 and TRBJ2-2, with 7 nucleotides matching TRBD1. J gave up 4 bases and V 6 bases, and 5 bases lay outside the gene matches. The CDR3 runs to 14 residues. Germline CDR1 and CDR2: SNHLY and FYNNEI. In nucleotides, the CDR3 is TGTGCCAGCAGCGAACAGGGGCCCACCGGGGAGCTGTTTTTT. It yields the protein CASSEQGPTGELFF.

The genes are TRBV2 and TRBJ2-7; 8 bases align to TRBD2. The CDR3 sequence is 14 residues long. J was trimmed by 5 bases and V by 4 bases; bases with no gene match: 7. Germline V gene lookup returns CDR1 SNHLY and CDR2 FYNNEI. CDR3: CASSARTSSDEQYF. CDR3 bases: TGTGCCAGCAGTGCCCGGACTAGCAGCGACGAGCAGTACTTC.

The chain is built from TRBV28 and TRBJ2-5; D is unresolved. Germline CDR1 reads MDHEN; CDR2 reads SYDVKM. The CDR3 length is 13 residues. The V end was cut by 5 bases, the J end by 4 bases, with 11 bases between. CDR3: CASSRSSVETQYF. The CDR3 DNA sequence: TGTGCCAGCAGTCGATCATCGGTAGAGACCCAGTACTTC.

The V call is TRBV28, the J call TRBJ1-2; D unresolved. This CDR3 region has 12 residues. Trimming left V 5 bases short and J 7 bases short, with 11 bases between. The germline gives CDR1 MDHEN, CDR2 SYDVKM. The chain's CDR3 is CASSPSSRGYTF. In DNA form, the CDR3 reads TGTGCCAGCAGTCCCTCTAGTCGTGGCTACACCTTC.

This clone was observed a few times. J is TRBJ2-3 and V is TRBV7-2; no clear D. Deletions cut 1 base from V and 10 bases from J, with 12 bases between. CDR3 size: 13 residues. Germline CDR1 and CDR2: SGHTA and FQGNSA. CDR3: CASSLGAVPAQYF. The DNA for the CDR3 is TGTGCCAGCAGCTTAGGGGCGGTCCCTGCGCAGTATTTT.

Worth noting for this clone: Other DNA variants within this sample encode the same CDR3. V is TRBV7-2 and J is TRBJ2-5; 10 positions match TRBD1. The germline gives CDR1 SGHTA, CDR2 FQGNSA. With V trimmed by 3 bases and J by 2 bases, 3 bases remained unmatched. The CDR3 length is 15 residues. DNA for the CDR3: TGTGCCAGCAGCTTCCTGGGACAGGGGCAAGAGACCCAGTACTTC. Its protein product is CASSFLGQGQETQYF. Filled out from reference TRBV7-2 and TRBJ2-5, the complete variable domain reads GAGVSQSPSNKVTEKGKDVELRCDPISGHTALYWYRQSLGQGLEFLIYFQGNSAPDKSGLPSDRFSAERTGGSVSTLTIQRTQQEDSAVYLCASSFLGQGQETQYFGPGTRLLVL.

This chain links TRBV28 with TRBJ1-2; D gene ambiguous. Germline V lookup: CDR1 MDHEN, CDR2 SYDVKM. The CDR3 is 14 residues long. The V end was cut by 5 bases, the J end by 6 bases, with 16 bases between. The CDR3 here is CASSPPPTHDGYTF. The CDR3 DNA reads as TGTGCCAGCAGTCCACCGCCGACCCATGATGGCTACACCTTC.

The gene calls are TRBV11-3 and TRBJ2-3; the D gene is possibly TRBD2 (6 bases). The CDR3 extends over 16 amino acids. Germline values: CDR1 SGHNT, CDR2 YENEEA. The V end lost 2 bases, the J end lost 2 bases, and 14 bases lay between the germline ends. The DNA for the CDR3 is TGTGCCAGCAGCTTAAGCACCGGGACTCCCACAGATACGCAGTATTTT. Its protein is CASSLSTGTPTDTQYF.

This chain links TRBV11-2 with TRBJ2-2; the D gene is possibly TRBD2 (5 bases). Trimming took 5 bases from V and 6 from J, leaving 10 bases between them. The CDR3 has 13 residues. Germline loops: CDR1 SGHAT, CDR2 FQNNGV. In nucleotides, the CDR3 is TGTGCCAGCAGCCGGACTCTTTCCGGGGAGCTGTTTTTT. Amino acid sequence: CASSRTLSGELFF.

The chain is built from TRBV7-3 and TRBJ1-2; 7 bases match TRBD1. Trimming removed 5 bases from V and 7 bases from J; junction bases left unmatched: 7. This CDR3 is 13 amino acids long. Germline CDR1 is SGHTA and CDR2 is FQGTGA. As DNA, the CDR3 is TGTGCCAGCAGCACAAATGCAGGGGGTGGCTACACCTTC. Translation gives CASSTNAGGGYTF.

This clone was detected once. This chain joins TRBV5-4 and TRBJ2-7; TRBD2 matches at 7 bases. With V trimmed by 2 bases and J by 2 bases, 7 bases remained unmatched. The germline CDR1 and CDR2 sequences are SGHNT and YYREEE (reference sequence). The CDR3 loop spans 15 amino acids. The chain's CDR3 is CASSFPAGDPYEQYF. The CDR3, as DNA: TGTGCCAGCAGCTTCCCGGCGGGGGATCCCTACGAGCAGTACTTC.

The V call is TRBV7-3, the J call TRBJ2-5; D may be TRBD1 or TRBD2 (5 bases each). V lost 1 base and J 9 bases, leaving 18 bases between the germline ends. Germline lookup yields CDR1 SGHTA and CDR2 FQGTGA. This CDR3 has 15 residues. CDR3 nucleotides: TGTGCCAGCAGCTTAATGGGACCAGGACCCGGGGCCCAGTACTTC. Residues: CASSLMGPGPGAQYF.

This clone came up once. CDR3 DNA: TGTGCCAGCAGCGGGACCGAGCAGTACTTC. The encoded protein is CASSGTEQYF. V and J are TRBV2 and TRBJ2-7, with D possibly called TRBD1 or TRBD2 (5 bases each). V lost 6 bases and J 6 bases, leaving 6 bases between the germline ends. Germline-derived CDR1 and CDR2 are SNHLY and FYNNEI. The CDR3 sequence is 10 residues long.

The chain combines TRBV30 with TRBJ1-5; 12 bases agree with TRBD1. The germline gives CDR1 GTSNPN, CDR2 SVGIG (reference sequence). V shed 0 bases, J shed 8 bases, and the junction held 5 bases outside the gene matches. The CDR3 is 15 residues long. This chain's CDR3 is CAWSVGQGAFEPQHF. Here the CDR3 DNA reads TGTGCCTGGAGTGTGGGACAGGGGGCGTTTGAGCCCCAGCATTTT.